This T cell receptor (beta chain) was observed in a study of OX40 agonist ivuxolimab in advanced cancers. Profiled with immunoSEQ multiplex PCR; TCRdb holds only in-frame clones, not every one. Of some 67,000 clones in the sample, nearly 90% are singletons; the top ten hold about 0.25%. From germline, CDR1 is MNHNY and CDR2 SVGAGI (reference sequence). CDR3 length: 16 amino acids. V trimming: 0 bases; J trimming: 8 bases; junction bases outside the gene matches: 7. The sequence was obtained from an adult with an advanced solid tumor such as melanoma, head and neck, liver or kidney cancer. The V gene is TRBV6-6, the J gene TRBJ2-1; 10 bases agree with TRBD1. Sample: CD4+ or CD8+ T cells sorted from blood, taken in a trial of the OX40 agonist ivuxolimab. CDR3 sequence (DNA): TGTGCCAGCAGTTACTCGGGGACAGGGGTTAGCGATGAGCAGTTCTTC. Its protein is CASSYSGTGVSDEQFF.